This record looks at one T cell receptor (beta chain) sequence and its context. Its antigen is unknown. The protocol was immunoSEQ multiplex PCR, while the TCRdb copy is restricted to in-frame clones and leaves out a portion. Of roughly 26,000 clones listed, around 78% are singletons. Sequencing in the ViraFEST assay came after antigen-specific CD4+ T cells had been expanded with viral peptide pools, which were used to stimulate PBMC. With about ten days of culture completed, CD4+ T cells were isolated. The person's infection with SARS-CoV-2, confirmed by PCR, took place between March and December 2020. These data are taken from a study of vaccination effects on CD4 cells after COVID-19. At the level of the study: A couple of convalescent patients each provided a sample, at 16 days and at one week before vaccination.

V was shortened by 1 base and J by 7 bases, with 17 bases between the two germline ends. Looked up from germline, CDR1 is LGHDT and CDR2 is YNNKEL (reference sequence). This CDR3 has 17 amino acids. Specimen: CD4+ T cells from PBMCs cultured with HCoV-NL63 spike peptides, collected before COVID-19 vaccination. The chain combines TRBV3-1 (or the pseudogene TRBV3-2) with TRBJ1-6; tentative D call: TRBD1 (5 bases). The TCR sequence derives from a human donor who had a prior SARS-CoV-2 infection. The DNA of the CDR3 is TGTGCCAGCAGCCAAGTCTCGGGGAGGGGCGGGAATTCACCCCTCCACTTT. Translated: CASSQVSGRGGNSPLHF.